This entry is about one TCR beta chain. The junction had 12 bases not matched to a gene; V was cut back by 1 base and J by 7 bases. CDR1 LGHDT and CDR2 YNNKEL come from the germline V gene (reference sequence). The CDR3 runs 16 residues. The data were obtained in a study of blood T cell repertoires in COVID-19. Study-wide background: Specimens from acute and convalescent COVID-19 originated in the United States, Italy and Spain. Sample material is recorded as cDNA or gDNA derived from T cells, B-cell-depleted T cells, or PBMCs.

The protocol was immunoSEQ multiplex PCR, while the TCRdb copy is restricted to in-frame clones and leaves out a portion. The sample yields some 200,000 clones, about 91% seen once. This TCR was recovered from a man aged 25-45 years with acute or convalescent COVID-19. V is TRBV3-1 (or the pseudogene TRBV3-2) and J is TRBJ2-7; 8 bases map to TRBD2. Sequencing was done on a sample of peripheral blood. The DNA of the CDR3 is TGTGCCAGCAGCCAAGGAAGTAGCGGGAAGTCGCGGGAGCAGTACTTC. Translation gives CASSQGSSGKSREQYF.